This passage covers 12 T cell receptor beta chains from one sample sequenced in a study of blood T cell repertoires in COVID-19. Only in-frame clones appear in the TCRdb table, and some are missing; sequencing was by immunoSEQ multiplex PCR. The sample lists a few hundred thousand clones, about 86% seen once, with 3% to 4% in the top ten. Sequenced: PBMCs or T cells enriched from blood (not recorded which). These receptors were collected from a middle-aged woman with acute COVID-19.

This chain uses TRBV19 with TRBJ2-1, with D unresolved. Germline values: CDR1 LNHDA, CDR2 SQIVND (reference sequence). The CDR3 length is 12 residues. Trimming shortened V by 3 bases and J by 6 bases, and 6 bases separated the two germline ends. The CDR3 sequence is CASSMSRNEQFF. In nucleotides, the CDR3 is TGTGCCAGTAGTATGAGCCGCAATGAGCAGTTCTTC.

The CDR3 region is CASSLGQGNQPQHF. The CDR3, as DNA: TGTGCCAGCTCACTGGGACAGGGCAATCAGCCCCAGCATTTT. This sequence joins TRBV18 and TRBJ1-5, with TRBD1 identical over 8 bases. CDR1 and CDR2 from the germline V gene are KGHSH and LQKENI. Trimming removed 4 bases from V and 2 bases from J; junction bases left unmatched: 1. The CDR3 length is 14 residues.

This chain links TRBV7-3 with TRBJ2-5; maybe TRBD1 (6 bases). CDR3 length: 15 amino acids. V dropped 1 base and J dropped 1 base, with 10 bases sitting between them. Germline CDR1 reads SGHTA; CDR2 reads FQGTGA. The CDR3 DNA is TGTGCCAGCAGCTTAATGGTAGGGGGCCAAGAGACCCAGTACTTC. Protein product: CASSLMVGGQETQYF.

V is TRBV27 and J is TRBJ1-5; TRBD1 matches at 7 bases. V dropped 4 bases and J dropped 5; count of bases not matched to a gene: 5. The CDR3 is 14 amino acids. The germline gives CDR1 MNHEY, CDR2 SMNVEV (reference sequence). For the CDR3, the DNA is TGTGCCAGCAGTTGGGACAGCTTCCATCAGCCCCAGCATTTT. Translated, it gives CASSWDSFHQPQHF.

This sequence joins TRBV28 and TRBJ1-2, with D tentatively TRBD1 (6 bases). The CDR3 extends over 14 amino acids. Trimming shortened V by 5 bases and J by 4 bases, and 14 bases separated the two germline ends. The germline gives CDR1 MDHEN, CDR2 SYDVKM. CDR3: CASSPAGVPYGYTF. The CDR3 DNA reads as TGTGCCAGCAGTCCCGCAGGGGTTCCCTATGGCTACACCTTC.

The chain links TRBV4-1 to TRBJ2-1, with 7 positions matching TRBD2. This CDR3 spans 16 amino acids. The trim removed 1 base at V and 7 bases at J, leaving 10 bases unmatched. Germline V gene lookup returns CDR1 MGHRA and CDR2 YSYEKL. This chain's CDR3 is CASSQVDGLVRNEQFF. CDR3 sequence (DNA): TGCGCCAGCAGCCAAGTTGACGGACTAGTCAGGAATGAGCAGTTCTTC.

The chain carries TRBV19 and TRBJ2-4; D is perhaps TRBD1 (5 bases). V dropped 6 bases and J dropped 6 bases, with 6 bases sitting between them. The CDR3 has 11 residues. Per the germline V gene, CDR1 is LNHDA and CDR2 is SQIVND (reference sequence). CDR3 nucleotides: TGTGCCAGTAGCCAGGGAAACATTCAGTACTTC. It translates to CASSQGNIQYF.

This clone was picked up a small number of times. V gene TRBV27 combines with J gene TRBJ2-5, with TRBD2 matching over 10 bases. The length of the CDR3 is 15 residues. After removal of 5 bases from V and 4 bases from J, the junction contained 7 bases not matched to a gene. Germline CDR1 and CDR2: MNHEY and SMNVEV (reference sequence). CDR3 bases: TGTGCCAGCAGTCCTAGACTAGCGGGCCCAGAGACCCAGTACTTC. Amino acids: CASSPRLAGPETQYF.

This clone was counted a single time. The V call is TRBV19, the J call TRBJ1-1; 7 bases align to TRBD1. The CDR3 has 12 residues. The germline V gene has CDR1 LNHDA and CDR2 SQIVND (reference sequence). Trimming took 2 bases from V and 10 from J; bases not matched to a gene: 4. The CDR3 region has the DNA TGTGCCAGTAGTATAAGGCAGGGGGGAGCTTTCTTT. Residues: CASSIRQGGAFF.

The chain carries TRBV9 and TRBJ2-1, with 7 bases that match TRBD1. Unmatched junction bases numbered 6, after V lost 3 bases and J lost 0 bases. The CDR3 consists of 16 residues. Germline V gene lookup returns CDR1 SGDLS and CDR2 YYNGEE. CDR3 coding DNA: TGTGCCAGCAGCGCCCAGACAGGGAGCTCCTACAATGAGCAGTTCTTC. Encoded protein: CASSAQTGSSYNEQFF.

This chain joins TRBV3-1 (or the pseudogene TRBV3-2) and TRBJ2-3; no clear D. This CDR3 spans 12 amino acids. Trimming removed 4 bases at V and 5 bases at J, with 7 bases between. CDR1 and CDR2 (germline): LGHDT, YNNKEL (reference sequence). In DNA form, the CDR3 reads TGTGCCAGCAGCCCTGTAGAAGATACGCAGTATTTT. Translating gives CASSPVEDTQYF.

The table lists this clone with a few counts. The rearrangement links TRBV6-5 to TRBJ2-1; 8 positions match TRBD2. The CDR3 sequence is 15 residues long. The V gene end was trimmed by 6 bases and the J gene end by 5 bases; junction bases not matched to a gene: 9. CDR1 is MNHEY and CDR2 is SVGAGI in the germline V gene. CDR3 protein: CASRRGSGSHNEQFF. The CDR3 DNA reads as TGTGCCAGCAGAAGAGGGAGCGGGAGTCACAATGAGCAGTTCTTC.